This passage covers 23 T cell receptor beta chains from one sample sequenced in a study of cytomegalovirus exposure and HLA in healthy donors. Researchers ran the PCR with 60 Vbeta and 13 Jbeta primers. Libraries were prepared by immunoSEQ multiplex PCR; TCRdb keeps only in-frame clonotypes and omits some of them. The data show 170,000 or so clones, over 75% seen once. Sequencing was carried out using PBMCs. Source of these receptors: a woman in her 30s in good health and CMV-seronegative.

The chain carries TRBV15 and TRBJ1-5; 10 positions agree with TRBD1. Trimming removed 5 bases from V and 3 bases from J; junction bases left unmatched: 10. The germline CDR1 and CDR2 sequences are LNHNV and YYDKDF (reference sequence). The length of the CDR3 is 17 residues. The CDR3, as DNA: TGTGCCACCAGCCGCCCAACCGGGACAGGGGCCAATCAGCCCCAGCATTTT. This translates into CATSRPTGTGANQPQHF.

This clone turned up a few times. The CDR3 sequence: CASSARGTGVSGANVLTF. The CDR3 DNA is TGTGCCAGCAGCGCGAGAGGGACAGGGGTTTCTGGGGCCAACGTCCTGACTTTC. V is TRBV9 and J is TRBJ2-6; 10 nucleotides match TRBD1. The length of the CDR3 is 18 residues. Per germline, CDR1 SGDLS and CDR2 YYNGEE. J lost 1 base, V lost 3 bases, and 7 bases had no gene match.

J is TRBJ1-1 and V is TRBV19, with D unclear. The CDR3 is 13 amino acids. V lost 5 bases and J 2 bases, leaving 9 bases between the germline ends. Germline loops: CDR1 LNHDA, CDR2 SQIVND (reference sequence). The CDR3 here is CASSGQTNTEAFF. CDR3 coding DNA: TGTGCCAGTAGTGGTCAGACTAACACTGAAGCTTTCTTT.

CDR3 nucleotide sequence: TGTGCCAGCAGCTTGGGACAGGGAGTCTACAATGAGCAGTTCTTC. This codes for CASSLGQGVYNEQFF. The V and J genes are TRBV5-8 and TRBJ2-1; 7 bases agree with TRBD1. The V gene's germline CDR1 is SGHTS and CDR2 YDEGEE. V gave up 0 bases and J gave up 3 bases; unmatched junction bases: 3. The CDR3 extends over 15 amino acids. Full variable domain (remainder filled in from reference TRBV5-8 and TRBJ2-1): EAGVTQSPTHLIKTRGQQATLRCSPISGHTSVYWYQQALGLGLQFLLWYDEGEERNRGNFPPRFSGRQFPNYSSELNVNALELEDSALYLCASSLGQGVYNEQFFGPGTRLTVL.

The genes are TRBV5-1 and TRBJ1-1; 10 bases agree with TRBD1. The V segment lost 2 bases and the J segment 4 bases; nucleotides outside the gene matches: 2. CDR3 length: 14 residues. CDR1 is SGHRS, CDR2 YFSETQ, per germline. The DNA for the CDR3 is TGCGCCAGCAGCTTAGACAGGGGGCGCACTGAAGCTTTCTTT. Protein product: CASSLDRGRTEAFF.

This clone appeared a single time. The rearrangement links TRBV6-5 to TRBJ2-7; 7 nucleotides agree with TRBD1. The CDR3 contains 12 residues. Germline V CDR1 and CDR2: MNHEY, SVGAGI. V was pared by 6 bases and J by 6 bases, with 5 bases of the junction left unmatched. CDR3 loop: CASSDRVAEQYF. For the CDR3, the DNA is TGTGCCAGCAGCGACAGGGTGGCCGAGCAGTACTTC.

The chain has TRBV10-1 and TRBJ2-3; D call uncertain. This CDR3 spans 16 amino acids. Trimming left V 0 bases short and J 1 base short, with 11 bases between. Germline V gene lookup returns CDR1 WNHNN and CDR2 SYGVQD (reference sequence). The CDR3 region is CASSESGNVGTDTQYF. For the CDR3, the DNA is TGCGCCAGCAGTGAGTCGGGCAATGTGGGCACAGATACGCAGTATTTT.

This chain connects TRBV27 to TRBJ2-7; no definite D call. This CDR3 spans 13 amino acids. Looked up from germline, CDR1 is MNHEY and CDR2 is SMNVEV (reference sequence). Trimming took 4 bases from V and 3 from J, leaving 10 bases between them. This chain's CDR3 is CASSSMISYEQYF. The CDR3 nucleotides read TGTGCCAGCAGTTCCATGATCAGCTACGAGCAGTACTTC.

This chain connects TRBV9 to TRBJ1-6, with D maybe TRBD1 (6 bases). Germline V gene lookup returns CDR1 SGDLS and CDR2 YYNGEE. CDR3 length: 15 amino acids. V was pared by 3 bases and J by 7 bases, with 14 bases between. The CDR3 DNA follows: TGTGCCAGCAGCGGAGAACAGGGTCCCAATTCACCCCTCCACTTT. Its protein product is CASSGEQGPNSPLHF.

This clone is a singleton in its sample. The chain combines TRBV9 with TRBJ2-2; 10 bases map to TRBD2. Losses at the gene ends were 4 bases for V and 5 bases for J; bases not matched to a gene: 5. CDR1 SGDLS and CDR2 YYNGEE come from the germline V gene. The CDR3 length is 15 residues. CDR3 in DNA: TGTGCCAGCAGCCCTCGGACTAGCGGAACCGGGGAGCTGTTTTTT. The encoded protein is CASSPRTSGTGELFF.

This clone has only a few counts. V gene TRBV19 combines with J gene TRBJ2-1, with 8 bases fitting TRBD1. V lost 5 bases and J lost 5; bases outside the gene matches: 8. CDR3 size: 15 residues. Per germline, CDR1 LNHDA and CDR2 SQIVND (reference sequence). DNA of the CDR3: TGTGCCAGTAGTTCGGGACAGGCCCCCCACAATGAGCAGTTCTTC. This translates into CASSSGQAPHNEQFF.

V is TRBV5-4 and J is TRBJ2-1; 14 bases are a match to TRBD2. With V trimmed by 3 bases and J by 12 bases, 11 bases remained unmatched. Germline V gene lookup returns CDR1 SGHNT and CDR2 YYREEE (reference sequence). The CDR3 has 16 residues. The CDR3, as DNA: TGTGCCAGCAGCTCACGACTAGCGGGAGGGCAGTTGTCGCAGTTCTTC. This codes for CASSSRLAGGQLSQFF.

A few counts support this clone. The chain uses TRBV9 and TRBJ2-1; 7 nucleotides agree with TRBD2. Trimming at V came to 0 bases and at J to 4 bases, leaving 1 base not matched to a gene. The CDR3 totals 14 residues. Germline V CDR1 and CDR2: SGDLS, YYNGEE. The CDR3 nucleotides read TGTGCCAGCAGCGTAGAGGGACTATACAATGAGCAGTTCTTC. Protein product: CASSVEGLYNEQFF.

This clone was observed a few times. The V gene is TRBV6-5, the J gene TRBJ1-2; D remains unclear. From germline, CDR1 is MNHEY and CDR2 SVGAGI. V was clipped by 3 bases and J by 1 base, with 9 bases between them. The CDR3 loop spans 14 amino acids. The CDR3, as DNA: TGTGCCAGCAGTTATCTAGAGGGTAACTATGGCTACACCTTC. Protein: CASSYLEGNYGYTF.

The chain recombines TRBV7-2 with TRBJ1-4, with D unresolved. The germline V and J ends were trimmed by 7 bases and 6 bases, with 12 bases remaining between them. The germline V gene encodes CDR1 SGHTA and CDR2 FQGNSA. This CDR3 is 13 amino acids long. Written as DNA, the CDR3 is TGTGCCAGCATGAGGTCGCAATATGAAAAACTGTTTTTT. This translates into CASMRSQYEKLFF.

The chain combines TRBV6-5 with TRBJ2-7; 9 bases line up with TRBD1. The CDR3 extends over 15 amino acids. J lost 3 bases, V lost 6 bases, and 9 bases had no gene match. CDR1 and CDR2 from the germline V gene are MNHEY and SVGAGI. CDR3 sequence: CASRGYTGGGYEQYF. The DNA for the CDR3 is TGTGCCAGCAGGGGTTATACAGGGGGCGGCTACGAGCAGTACTTC.

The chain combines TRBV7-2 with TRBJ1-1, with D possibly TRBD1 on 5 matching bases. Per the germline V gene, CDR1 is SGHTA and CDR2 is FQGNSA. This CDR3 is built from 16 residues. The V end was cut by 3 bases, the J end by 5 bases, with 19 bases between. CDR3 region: CASSFEGGATGTEAFF. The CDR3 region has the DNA TGTGCCAGCAGCTTCGAGGGCGGGGCAACGGGGACTGAAGCTTTCTTT.

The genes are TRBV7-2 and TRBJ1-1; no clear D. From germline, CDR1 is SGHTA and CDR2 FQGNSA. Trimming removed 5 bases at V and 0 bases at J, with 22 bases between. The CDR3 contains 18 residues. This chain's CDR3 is CASSRFTSRNRMNTEAFF. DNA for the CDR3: TGTGCCAGCAGCCGATTCACGTCTCGGAACAGAATGAACACTGAAGCTTTCTTT.

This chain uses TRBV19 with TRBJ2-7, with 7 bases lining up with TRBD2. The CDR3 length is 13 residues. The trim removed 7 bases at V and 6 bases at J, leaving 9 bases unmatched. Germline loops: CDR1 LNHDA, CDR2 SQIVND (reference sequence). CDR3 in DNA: TGTGCCAGTATGTCGCTCGGGGGGTTCGAGCAGTACTTC. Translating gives CASMSLGGFEQYF.

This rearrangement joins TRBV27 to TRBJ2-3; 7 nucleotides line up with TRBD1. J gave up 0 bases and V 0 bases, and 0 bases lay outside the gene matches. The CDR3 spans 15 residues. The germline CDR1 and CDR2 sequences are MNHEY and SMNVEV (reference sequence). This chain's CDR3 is CASSLSQGSTDTQYF. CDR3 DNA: TGTGCCAGCAGTTTATCACAGGGGAGCACAGATACGCAGTATTTT.

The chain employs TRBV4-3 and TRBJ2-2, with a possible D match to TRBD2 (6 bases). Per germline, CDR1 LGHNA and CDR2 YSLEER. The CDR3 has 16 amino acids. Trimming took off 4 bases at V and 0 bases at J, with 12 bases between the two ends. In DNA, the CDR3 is TGCGCCAGCAGCCTAGAAACGGGAGCGAACACCGGGGAGCTGTTTTTT. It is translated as CASSLETGANTGELFF.

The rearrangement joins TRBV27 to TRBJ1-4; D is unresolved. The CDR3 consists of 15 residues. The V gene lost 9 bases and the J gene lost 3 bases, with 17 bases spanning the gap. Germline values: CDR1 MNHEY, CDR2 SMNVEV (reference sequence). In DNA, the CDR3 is TGTGCCAGTCAACATATGGGGAGTGCTAATGAAAAACTGTTTTTT. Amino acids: CASQHMGSANEKLFF.

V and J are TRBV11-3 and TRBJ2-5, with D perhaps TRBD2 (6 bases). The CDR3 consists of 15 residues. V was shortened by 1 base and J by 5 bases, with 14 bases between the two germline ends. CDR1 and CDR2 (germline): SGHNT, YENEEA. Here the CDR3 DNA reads TGTGCCAGCAGCTTAGGGCGTCTAGCGACGGAGACCCAGTACTTC. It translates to CASSLGRLATETQYF.